The source of this T cell receptor (beta chain) is a study of T cells in Graves' hyperthyroidism and ophthalmopathy. Germline-derived CDR1 and CDR2 are SGHVS and FNYEAQ. This CDR3 contains 18 residues. V was clipped by 3 bases and J by 0 bases, with 20 bases between them. RNA transcripts were the template for amplifying TCR beta CDR3 regions. HTBI primers were used for first-round RT-PCR of the TCR CDR3. TCRdb re-analysed the multiplex PCR reads in MiXCR, keeping a single row per CDR3 protein. Found here are 800,000 or so distinct CDR3 sequences, approximately 40% of them singletons; the top ten hold approximately 8.7%. Extraction of PBMCs used roughly 9.6 ml of fresh peripheral blood.

This TCR came from a man aged 18-30 years with Graves' hyperthyroidism. Sequencing was done on a sample of blood. The chain is built from TRBV7-6 and TRBJ1-1; D unclear. CDR3 DNA: TGTGCCAGCAGCTTTAACCCCCCCGGGTCGGCGCTGAACACTGAAGCTTTCTTT. This sequence encodes CASSFNPPGSALNTEAFF.